This T cell receptor (beta chain) was sequenced for a study of cytomegalovirus exposure and HLA in healthy donors. Study-wide points: A missense DCLRE1C variant was associated with V- and J-gene trimming of TCR beta chains in a later analysis, and an independent cohort replicated the association.

To note about this clone: The target antigen is unknown.

The trim removed 0 bases at V and 4 bases at J, leaving 7 bases unmatched. Germline V lookup: CDR1 SGHRS, CDR2 YFSETQ. This CDR3 contains 15 residues. Primers for the PCR totalled 60 Vbeta and 13 Jbeta. Libraries were prepared by immunoSEQ multiplex PCR; TCRdb keeps only in-frame clonotypes and omits some of them. Here the sample spans under 55,000 clones, approximately 77% being singletons. This receptor was obtained from a woman in her forties or fifties in good health and CMV-seronegative. The sample consisted of PBMCs. The rearrangement uses TRBV5-1 and TRBJ2-7, with 7 bases that match TRBD2. CDR3 bases: TGCGCCAGCAGCTTGGGGGCGGGAGTTGGGTACGAGCAGTACTTC. Amino acid sequence: CASSLGAGVGYEQYF.